This paragraph reports one TCR beta chain. Its target is not known. This specimen belongs to a study of T cell responses to AZD1222 COVID-19 vaccine. Findings and limits, study-wide: Only six or seven AZD1222 recipients tested seropositive at baseline. Donors in the cohort were predominantly white British and more often female, and clonal diversity was possibly underestimated. Spike-specific TCR depth and breadth grew after two AZD1222 doses. In the spike-specific TCR repertoire, nearly half reportedly target unmutated variant regions.

Germline loops: CDR1 SGHNT, CDR2 YYREEE (reference sequence). Trimming stripped 5 bases from V and 2 bases from J, with 15 bases between. The CDR3 loop spans 15 amino acids. Using immunoSEQ multiplex PCR, the repertoire was profiled, and TCRdb retains in-frame clones only, with some absent. The sample yields more than 150,000 clones, around 90% seen once. Sequenced material: peripheral blood, taken on day 0 of AZD1222 vaccination. The chain is built from TRBV5-4 and TRBJ2-3; either TRBD1 or TRBD2 may fit D (6 bases each). The clonotype was recovered from an adult in good health. In DNA, the CDR3 is TGTGCCAGCAGTCGTCAGGGGACTGTCACAGATACGCAGTATTTT. Translating it yields CASSRQGTVTDTQYF. Combining the CDR3 with reference TRBV5-4 and TRBJ2-3 gives the whole variable domain ETGVTQSPTHLIKTRGQQVTLRCSSQSGHNTVSWYQQALGQGPQFIFQYYREEENGRGNFPPRFSGLQFPNYSSELNVNALELDDSALYLCASSRQGTVTDTQYFGPGTRLTVL.